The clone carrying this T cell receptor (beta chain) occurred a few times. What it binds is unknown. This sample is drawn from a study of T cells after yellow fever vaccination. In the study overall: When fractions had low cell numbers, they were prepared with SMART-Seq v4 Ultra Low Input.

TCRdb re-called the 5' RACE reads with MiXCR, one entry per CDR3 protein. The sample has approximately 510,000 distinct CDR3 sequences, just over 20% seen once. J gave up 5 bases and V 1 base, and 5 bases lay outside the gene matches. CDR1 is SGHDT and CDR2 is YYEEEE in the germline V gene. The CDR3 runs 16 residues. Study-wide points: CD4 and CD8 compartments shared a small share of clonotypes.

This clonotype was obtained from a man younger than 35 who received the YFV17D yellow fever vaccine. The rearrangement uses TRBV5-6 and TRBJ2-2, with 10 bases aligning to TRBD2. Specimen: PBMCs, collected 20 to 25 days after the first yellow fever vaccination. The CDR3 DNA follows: TGTGCCAGCAGCTTGTTCGCGACTAGCGGGACCGGGGAGCTGTTTTTT. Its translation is CASSLFATSGTGELFF.